This entry describes one T cell receptor (beta chain). Its antigen has not been determined. It has no much larger one-base neighbor in the sample; base qualities were not kept. The entire isolated RNA was reverse transcribed using the High Capacity cDNA Reverse Transcription Kit, and thus expressed TCRB transcripts were sequenced. Naive, central memory and regulatory T cell samples underwent deep immunoSEQ sequencing, averaging roughly 3.3 million total reads per sample. Sorted cells were lysed in RLT buffer, and RNA was extracted using DNase-treated RNeasy Micro or Mini kits according to cell number. Each cell subset was processed separately to prevent cross-contamination, with patient and healthy donor samples processed together. The immunoSEQ multiplex PCR was used to amplify TCRB sequences from cDNA, yielding 87-bp fragments that span the CDR3 region. Amplicons were sequenced on the Illumina HiSeq platform. In the source study's methods: PCR bias was computationally corrected using synthetic template baselines, reads within Hamming distance 2 were collapsed, and singletons that could not be merged were discarded. Reads were aligned to IMGT to assign V, D and J genes, CDR3 length, and insertions or deletions at six rearrangement sites. Within each subset, clonotype counts were normalized to sorted cell number, after which true diversity and Gini coefficients were computed with the tcR R package. The overlap coefficient, calculated on TCRB nucleotide sequences, was used to quantify repertoire sharing. Entries here come from immuneACCESS through TCRdb and include only in-frame sequences with V and J called. Some clones fail to appear in such tables; in the studies checked, an unresolved V gene covers under half of the shortfall, and the cause of the remainder is unknown. The DNA gave D and trimming, while V, J and clone size come from that table. The sample includes over 150,000 clones, with 10% to 13% observed a single time. The top ten hold under 0.55% of the sample.

The data were obtained in a study of beta chain features in type 1 diabetes (dated by TCRdb to between 2017 and 2018). Background on the whole study: Patients and healthy donors did not differ in mean age, gender distribution, total cell number or subset yield. A total of 85 million to 140 million sorted cells were examined across all samples, and a strong correlation was observed between cell number per subset and RNA yield. The study compared the TCRB repertoires of sorted circulating CD4+ T cell subsets in recently diagnosed type 1 diabetes patients with those in matched healthy donors. Regulatory and stem cell-like memory subsets were isolated from only 8 patients and roughly eight healthy donors, whereas naive and central memory subsets came from all 28 donors.

The germline V gene (reference sequence) gives CDR1 as MNHNY and CDR2 as SVGAGI. The CDR3 sequence holds 15 residues, the cysteine and phenylalanine included. The read is trimmed to its CDR3 DNA, 45 bases read in frame from base 1. The junction shows trimming of 2 bases on V and 0 bases on J, plus 8 bases between the germline ends. From each donor, a single peripheral blood sample of 90 to 150 mL on average was drawn into heparinised tubes. Naive, central memory, regulatory and stem cell-like memory CD4+ T cells were sorted on a BD FACSAria II using a panel including CD45RO, CCR7, CD25, CD127, CD95 and CD27. A purity above 95% was achieved for all sorted populations. PBMCs were isolated right away by Lymphoprep density gradient centrifugation and were stained directly, without culture. Samples were stained and sorted in pairs, with one healthy donor and one patient per experiment, so that batch effects were minimized.

What the study reported, not specific to this receptor: Only small numbers of individuals were included in the HLA sub-analyses, which left unresolved whether HLA type had any influence on TCRB rearrangement. Because cDNA rather than genomic DNA was sequenced, highly expressing activated cells could have been over-represented, although no difference in activation and CD3 levels was found between groups. A moderate but significant shortening of TCRB CDR3 length was observed in type 1 diabetes patients in all four CD4+ subsets. Naive, central memory and regulatory TCRB repertoires appeared to be more alike among patients than among healthy donors. Shorter templates might be favored by PCR, yet because patient and control samples were amplified and corrected together, any such skew would affect both groups equally. Patients with type 1 diabetes made fewer insertions and deleted more nucleotides at VDJ recombination sites, implying thymic rearrangement abnormalities.

This chain is built from TRBV6-6 and TRBJ1-5; no confident D gene assignment can be made. Input material: central memory CD4+ T cells from blood. The TCR comes from a man aged 25-40 years with type 1 diabetes. The CDR3 amino acid sequence is: CASSYRETSNQPQHF. The DNA sequence is TGTGCCAGCAGTTACCGGGAGACTAGCAATCAGCCCCAGCATTTT.